Each of the 18 T cell receptor beta chains below was sequenced from the same sample in a study of Graves' ophthalmopathy and Graves' hyperthyroidism. Amplification targeted the TCR beta CDR3 regions, with RNA transcripts as the source material. HTBI primers were used in a first-round RT-PCR, which preceded a second-round multiplex PCR. TCRdb re-called the multiplex PCR reads through MiXCR, storing one row per CDR3 protein. In the table there are approximately 700,000 distinct CDR3 sequences, about 44% of which are singletons. Input material: peripheral blood. The receptors come from an adult man with Graves' ophthalmopathy.

This clonotype was counted a few times. CDR3 amino acids: CASSLGQGVNTIYF. As DNA, the CDR3 is TGTGCCAGCAGCTTAGGACAGGGGGTAAACACCATATATTTT. J is TRBJ1-3 and V is TRBV7-9; 9 nucleotides align to TRBD1. Germline CDR1 reads SEHNR; CDR2 reads FQNEAQ (reference sequence). Germline trimming cut 1 base from V and 6 bases from J; bases unmatched to any gene: 1. The CDR3 sequence is 14 residues long.

This clonotype was found a few times. The J gene is TRBJ2-7, the V gene TRBV12-3 or TRBV12-4; no clear D gene. With 3 bases removed from V and 0 bases from J, the gap between germline ends came to 9 bases. This CDR3 region has 14 residues. The CDR3: CASSFFSSSYEQYF. The CDR3, as DNA: TGTGCCAGCAGTTTCTTCAGTTCCTCCTACGAGCAGTACTTC.

V and J are TRBV9 and TRBJ2-7, with 7 bases fitting TRBD1. Germline loops: CDR1 SGDLS, CDR2 YYNGEE. J lost 3 bases, V lost 0 bases, and 6 bases had no gene match. The CDR3 is 15 residues long. The CDR3 loop reads CASSVEGGSGYEQYF. CDR3 coding DNA: TGTGCCAGCAGCGTAGAAGGGGGCTCGGGCTACGAGCAGTACTTC.

This clonotype was counted between two and nine times. The rearrangement joins TRBV14 to TRBJ2-5, with D possibly TRBD2 on 6 matching bases. Trimming pared 2 bases from V and 2 bases from J, leaving 12 bases between. This CDR3 comprises 15 residues. Germline V gene data show CDR1 as SGHDN and CDR2 as FVKESK. In nucleotides, the CDR3 is TGTGCCAGCAGCCAAATAGGAGGGGAGCAAGAGACCCAGTACTTC. Its translation is CASSQIGGEQETQYF.

Only a few counts were recorded for this clonotype. This sequence joins TRBV2 and TRBJ2-7; 8 bases agree with TRBD1. Germline V CDR1 and CDR2: SNHLY, FYNNEI. Trimming cost V 3 bases and J 3 bases; bases outside gene matches: 4. The CDR3 runs to 14 residues. The CDR3 nucleotides read TGTGCCAGCAGTGACGCGGACAGGGACTACGAGCAGTACTTC. Translating it yields CASSDADRDYEQYF. The whole variable domain, remainder taken from reference TRBV2 and TRBJ2-7, is EPEVTQTPSHQVTQMGQEVILRCVPISNHLYFYWYRQILGQKVEFLVSFYNNEISEKSEIFDDQFSVERPDGSNFTLKIRSTKLEDSAMYFCASSDADRDYEQYFGPGTRLTVT.

The chain couples TRBV7-2 to TRBJ2-7; TRBD1 or TRBD2 may be the D gene (5 bases each). With 6 bases removed from V and 2 bases from J, the gap between germline ends came to 11 bases. Germline V gene data show CDR1 as SGHTA and CDR2 as FQGNSA. The CDR3 runs to 13 residues. CDR3 DNA sequence: TGTGCCAGCAGTTCCCGGGACCCCTACGAGCAGTACTTC. The encoded protein is CASSSRDPYEQYF.

J is TRBJ1-5 and V is TRBV6-1; D is unclear. Trimming shortened V by 6 bases and J by 4 bases, and 16 bases separated the two germline ends. The CDR3 runs 15 residues. Germline V gene sequence: CDR1 MNHNS, CDR2 SASEGT. The CDR3: CASRPFPAVNQPQHF. The CDR3 coding sequence is TGTGCCAGCAGACCCTTTCCGGCAGTAAATCAGCCCCAGCATTTT.

Concerning this clonotype itself: Given a much more abundant clone one base away, this may be a read error. The CDR3 nucleotides are TGTGCCACCAGCAGAGGAGGGGGGGGAAACACCATATATTTT. It translates to CATSRGGGGNTIYF. The chain recombines TRBV15 with TRBJ1-3; D perhaps matches TRBD1 (6 bases). Germline V gene lookup returns CDR1 LNHNV and CDR2 YYDKDF (reference sequence). This CDR3 has 14 residues. Trimming removed 1 base at V and 4 bases at J, with 8 bases between.

This clonotype has at least ten counts. The chain employs TRBV29-1 and TRBJ2-5; the D gene could be TRBD1 or TRBD2 (5 bases each). CDR3 length equals 14 residues. Trimming took off 4 bases at V and 3 bases at J, with 15 bases between the two ends. The germline CDR1 and CDR2 sequences are SQVTM and ANQGSEA. The CDR3 region has the DNA TGCAGCGTTGGGGTCTCTGGGGGTAAAGAGACCCAGTACTTC. Encoded protein: CSVGVSGGKETQYF.

The rearrangement joins TRBV24-1 to TRBJ1-5, with 11 bases aligning to TRBD1. Germline-derived CDR1 and CDR2 are KGHDR and SFDVKD. V was clipped by 11 bases and J by 0 bases; unmatched bases: 17. The CDR3 has 19 amino acids. The CDR3 spells CASTGRDRGDFFSNQPQHF. The CDR3 nucleotides are TGTGCCAGCACGGGGAGGGACAGGGGGGATTTTTTTAGCAATCAGCCCCAGCATTTT.

The rearrangement links TRBV7-2 to TRBJ2-5; D unresolved. CDR3 length: 14 residues. Germline CDR1 SGHTA, CDR2 FQGNSA. V was cut by 5 bases and J by 4 bases, with 14 bases left in between. The CDR3 spells CASSPVTVGETQYF. The CDR3 nucleotides are TGTGCCAGCAGCCCAGTCACGGTAGGAGAGACCCAGTACTTC.

This clonotype showed up just a few times. One end of the junction varies from germline; a read error may be responsible. The chain recombines TRBV24-1 with TRBJ1-5; D is uncertain. The V gene's germline CDR1 is KGHDR and CDR2 SFDVKD. The CDR3 is made up of 14 amino acids. CDR3 DNA: TGTGCCAGCAGTGACCAGAATAGCAATCAGCCCCAGCATTTT. Translated, it gives CASSDQNSNQPQHF.

Comment on this clonotype: A much more abundant neighbour one base away suggests this may be a read error. The V call is TRBV6-1, the J call TRBJ1-1; no clear D. The CDR3 sequence is 14 residues long. Looked up from germline, CDR1 is MNHNS and CDR2 is SASEGT. For the CDR3, the DNA is TGTGCCAGCAGTGTTGGGCTGCTGAACACTGAAACTTTCTTT. This codes for CASSVGLLNTETFF.

The CDR3 DNA reads TGTGCCAGCAGCCCTTACGGGACAGGACGATCCTACGAGCAGTACTTC. It specifies CASSPYGTGRSYEQYF. The chain recombines TRBV11-2 with TRBJ2-7, with TRBD1 matching over 8 bases. This CDR3 contains 16 residues. The V gene end was trimmed by 5 bases and the J gene end by 1 base; junction bases not matched to a gene: 10. CDR1 is SGHAT, CDR2 FQNNGV, per germline.

In this sample, this clonotype turned up a few times. The chain carries TRBV29-1 and TRBJ2-7; D is uncertain. Germline V gene sequence: CDR1 SQVTM, CDR2 ANQGSEA. The ends were cut back, 0 bases at V and 5 bases at J, with 17 bases in the middle. The length of the CDR3 is 15 residues. This chain's CDR3 is CSVEDVNGSPDEQYF. In nucleotides, the CDR3 is TGCAGCGTTGAAGACGTCAACGGGTCCCCCGACGAGCAGTACTTC.

This clonotype was seen repeatedly, ten times or more. This chain joins TRBV29-1 and TRBJ1-5, with 11 bases matching TRBD1. Germline CDR1 and CDR2: SQVTM and ANQGSEA. CDR3 length: 14 amino acids. With 7 bases clipped from V and 5 bases from J, the junction kept 7 bases outside the gene matches. The CDR3 DNA follows: TGCAGCGCTTGGACAGGGGGCATGGATCAGCCCCAGCATTTT. Translating it yields CSAWTGGMDQPQHF. Full variable domain (rest looked up from reference TRBV29-1 and TRBJ1-5): SAVISQKPSRDICQRGTSLTIQCQVDSQVTMMFWYRQQPGQSLTLIATANQGSEATYESGFVIDKFPISRPNLTFSTLTVSNMSPEDSSIYLCSAWTGGMDQPQHFGDGTRLSIL.

As for this clonotype: A clone one base away is much larger, so this may be a read error. The chain couples TRBV12-3 or TRBV12-4 to TRBJ2-5; the D gene is possibly TRBD2 (6 bases). The V end lost 7 bases, the J end lost 4 bases, and 16 bases lay between the germline ends. This CDR3 has 14 amino acids. CDR3 sequence: CASTPTNGGETQYF. The CDR3 region has the DNA TGTGCCAGCACCCCGACTAACGGGGGAGAGACCCAGTACTTC.

The chain couples TRBV2 to TRBJ2-5; D is possibly TRBD2 (6 bases). Germline values: CDR1 SNHLY, CDR2 FYNNEI. The CDR3 is made up of 13 amino acids. CDR3: CARAIAGKETQYF. DNA of the CDR3: TGTGCTAGAGCAATTGCGGGAAAGGAGACCCAGTACTTC.